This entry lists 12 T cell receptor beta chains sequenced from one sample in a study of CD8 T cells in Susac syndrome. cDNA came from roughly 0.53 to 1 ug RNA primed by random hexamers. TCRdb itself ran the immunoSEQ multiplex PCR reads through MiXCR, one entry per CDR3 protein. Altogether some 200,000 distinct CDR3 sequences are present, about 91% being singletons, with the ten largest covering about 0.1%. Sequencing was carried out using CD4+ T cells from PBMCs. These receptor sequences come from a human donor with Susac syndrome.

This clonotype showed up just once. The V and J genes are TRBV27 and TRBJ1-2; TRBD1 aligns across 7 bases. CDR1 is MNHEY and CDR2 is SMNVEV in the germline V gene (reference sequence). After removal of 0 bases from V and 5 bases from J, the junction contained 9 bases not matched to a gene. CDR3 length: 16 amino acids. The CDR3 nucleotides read TGTGCCAGCAGTTTATCGGTGGCTTCCAGGGGGTATGGCTACACCTTC. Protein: CASSLSVASRGYGYTF.

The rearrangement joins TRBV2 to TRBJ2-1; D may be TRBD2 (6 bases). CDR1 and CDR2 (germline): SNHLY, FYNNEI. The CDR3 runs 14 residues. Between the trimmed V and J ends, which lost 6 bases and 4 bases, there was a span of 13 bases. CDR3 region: CASRGGLKYNEQFF. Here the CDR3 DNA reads TGTGCCAGCAGAGGAGGACTAAAGTACAATGAGCAGTTCTTC. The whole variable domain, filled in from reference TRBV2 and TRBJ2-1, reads EPEVTQTPSHQVTQMGQEVILRCVPISNHLYFYWYRQILGQKVEFLVSFYNNEISEKSEIFDDQFSVERPDGSNFTLKIRSTKLEDSAMYFCASRGGLKYNEQFFGPGTRLTVL.

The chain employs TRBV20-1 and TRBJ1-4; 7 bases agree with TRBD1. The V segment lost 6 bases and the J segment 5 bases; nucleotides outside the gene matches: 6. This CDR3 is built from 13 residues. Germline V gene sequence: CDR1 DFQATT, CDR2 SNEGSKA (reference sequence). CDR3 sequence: CSASGTVNEKLFF. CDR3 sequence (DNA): TGCAGTGCCTCCGGGACAGTCAATGAAAAACTGTTTTTT.

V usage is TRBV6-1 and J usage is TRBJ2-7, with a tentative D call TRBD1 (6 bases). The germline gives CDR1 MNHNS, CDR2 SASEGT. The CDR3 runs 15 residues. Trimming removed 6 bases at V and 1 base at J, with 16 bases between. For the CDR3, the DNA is TGTGCCAGCAGGGTTGGGGGCGATATATCCTACGAGCAGTACTTC. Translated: CASRVGGDISYEQYF.

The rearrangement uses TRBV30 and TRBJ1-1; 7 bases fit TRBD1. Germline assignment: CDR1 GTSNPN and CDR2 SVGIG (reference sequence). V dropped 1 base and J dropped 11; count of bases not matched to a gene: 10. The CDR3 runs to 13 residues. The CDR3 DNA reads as TGTGCCTGGAGTGAACAGGGGCAGGCGGACGCTTTCTTT. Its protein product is CAWSEQGQADAFF.

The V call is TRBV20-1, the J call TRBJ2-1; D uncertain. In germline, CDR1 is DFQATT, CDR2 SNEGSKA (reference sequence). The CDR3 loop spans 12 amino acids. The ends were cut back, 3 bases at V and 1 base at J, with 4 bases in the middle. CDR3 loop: CSASSSYNEQFF. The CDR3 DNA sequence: TGCAGTGCTAGCTCTTCCTACAATGAGCAGTTCTTC.

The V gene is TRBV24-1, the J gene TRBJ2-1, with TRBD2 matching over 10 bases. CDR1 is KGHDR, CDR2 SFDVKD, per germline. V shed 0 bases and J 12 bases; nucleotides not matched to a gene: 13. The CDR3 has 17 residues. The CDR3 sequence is CATSDLREAGGPSGQFF. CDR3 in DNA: TGTGCCACCAGTGATTTGCGGGAAGCGGGAGGGCCCAGCGGGCAGTTCTTC.

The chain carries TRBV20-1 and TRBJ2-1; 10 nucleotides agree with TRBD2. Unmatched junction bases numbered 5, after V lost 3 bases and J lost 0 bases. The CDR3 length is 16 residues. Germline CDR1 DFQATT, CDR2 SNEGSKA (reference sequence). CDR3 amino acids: CSARLLAGSSYNEQFF. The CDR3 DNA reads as TGCAGTGCTAGGTTACTAGCGGGGAGCTCCTACAATGAGCAGTTCTTC.

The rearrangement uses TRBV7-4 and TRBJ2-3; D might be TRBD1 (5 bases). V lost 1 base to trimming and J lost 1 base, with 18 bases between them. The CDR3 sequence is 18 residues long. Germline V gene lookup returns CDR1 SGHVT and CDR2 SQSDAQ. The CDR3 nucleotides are TGTGCCAGCAGCTTAGTGGCCAGGGAATCCTGCTGCACAGATACGCAGTATTTT. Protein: CASSLVARESCCTDTQYF.

CDR3 in DNA: TGTGCCAGCAGTGCGACTATTATCTCCTACAATGAGCAGTTCTTC. As protein: CASSATIISYNEQFF. V usage is TRBV12-3 or TRBV12-4 and J usage is TRBJ2-1; possibly TRBD2 for D (5 bases). This CDR3 region has 15 residues. The ends were cut back, 5 bases at V and 0 bases at J, with 11 bases in the middle.

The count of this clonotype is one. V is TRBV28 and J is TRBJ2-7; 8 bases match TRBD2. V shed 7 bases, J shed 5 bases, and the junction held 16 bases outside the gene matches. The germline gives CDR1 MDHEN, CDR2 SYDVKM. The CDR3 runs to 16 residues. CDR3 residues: CASTRWDLREVNEQYF. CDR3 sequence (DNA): TGTGCCAGCACCCGCTGGGATTTGCGGGAGGTCAACGAGCAGTACTTC.

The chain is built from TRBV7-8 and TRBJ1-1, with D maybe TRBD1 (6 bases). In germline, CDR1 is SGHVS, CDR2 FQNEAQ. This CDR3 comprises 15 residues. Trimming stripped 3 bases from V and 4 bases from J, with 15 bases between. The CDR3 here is CASSLAQGWVTEAFF. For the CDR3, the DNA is TGTGCCAGCAGCTTGGCACAGGGCTGGGTCACTGAAGCTTTCTTT.